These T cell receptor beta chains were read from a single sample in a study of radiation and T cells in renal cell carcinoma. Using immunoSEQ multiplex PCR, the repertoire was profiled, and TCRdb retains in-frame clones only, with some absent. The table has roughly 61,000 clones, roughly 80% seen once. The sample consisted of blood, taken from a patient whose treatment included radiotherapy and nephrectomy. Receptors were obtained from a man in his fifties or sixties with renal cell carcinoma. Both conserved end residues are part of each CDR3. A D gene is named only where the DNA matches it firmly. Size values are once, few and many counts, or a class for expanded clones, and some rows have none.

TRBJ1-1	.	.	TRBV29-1	TGCAGCGTTCTAGAGGACCTTATCCCCTACTCAGCTTTCTTT	CSVLEDLIPYSAFF
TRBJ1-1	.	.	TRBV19	TGTGCCAGTAGTCTTCTTGACACGATTAACACTGAAGCTTTCTTT	CASSLLDTINTEAFF
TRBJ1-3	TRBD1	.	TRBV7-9	TGTGCCAGCAGCCCGGGGACAGGCTTTTTGGGGAGAGCTGGAAACACCATATATTTT	CASSPGTGFLGRAGNTIYF
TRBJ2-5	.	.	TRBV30	TGTGCCTGGAGTGGGATGGCCGCGGGGAAGGCGTGGGAGACCCAGTACTTC	CAWSGMAAGKAWETQYF
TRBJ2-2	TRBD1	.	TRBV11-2	TGTGCCAGCAGCCCGGGCTGGACAGGGAACACCGGGGAGCTGTTTTTT	CASSPGWTGNTGELFF
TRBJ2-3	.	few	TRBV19	TGTGCCAGTAGGCTCGAGGGAACAGATACGCAGTATTTT	CASRLEGTDTQYF
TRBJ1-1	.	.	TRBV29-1	TGCAGCGTTGAAGGTATCAGTACAATGAACACTGAAGCTTTCTTT	CSVEGISTMNTEAFF
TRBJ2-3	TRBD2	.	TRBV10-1	TGCGCCAGCCAAGCGGGAGTATCTACAGATACGCAGTATTTT	CASQAGVSTDTQYF
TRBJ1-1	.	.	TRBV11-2	TGTGCCAGCAGCAACCGACCACAGGGTGAAGCTTTCTTT	CASSNRPQGEAFF
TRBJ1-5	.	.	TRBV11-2	TGTGCCAGCAGCTCTGGACCCCGGGGCCCCCAGCATTTT	CASSSGPRGPQHF
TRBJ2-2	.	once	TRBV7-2	TGTGCCAGCCGATTCGGTAATTTGGAGCTGTTTTTT	CASRFGNLELFF
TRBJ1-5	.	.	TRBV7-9	TGTGCCAGCAGCTTGTCTGTCGGATCAAGCCAAGTCAATCAGCCCCAGCATTTT	CASSLSVGSSQVNQPQHF
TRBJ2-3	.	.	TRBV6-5	TGTGCCAGCAGTTCCCGAATGGGAGGATTGGATACGCAGTATTTT	CASSSRMGGLDTQYF
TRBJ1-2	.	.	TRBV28	TGTGCCAGCAGCCAGGAGGTTGGGTATGGCTACACCTTC	CASSQEVGYGYTF
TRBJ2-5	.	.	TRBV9	TGTGCCAGCAGCCCCCGGGACTTCCAAGAGACCCAGTACTTC	CASSPRDFQETQYF
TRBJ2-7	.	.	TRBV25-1	TGTGCCAGCACTGATGCGGGGTTTGCCTACGAGCAGTACTTC	CASTDAGFAYEQYF
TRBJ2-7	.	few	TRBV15	TGTGCCACCAGCAGCGGGGGGACAGGACTCCGCGAGCAGTACTTC	CATSSGGTGLREQYF
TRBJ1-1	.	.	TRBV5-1	TGCGCCAGCAGCCTGATCGGGACTGAGAACACTGAAGCTTTCTTT	CASSLIGTENTEAFF
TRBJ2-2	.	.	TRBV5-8	TGTGCCAGCAGCTCGCCCCCCGGACTGGGGGACACCGGGGAGCTGTTTTTT	CASSSPPGLGDTGELFF
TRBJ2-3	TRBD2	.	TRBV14	TGTGCCAGCAGCCTTGGGACTAGCGGGACTTACACAGATACGCAGTATTTT	CASSLGTSGTYTDTQYF
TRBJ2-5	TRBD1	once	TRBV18	TGTGCCAGCTCACCAGCAGGGGGCCCCTTGGGAGAGACCCAGTACTTC	CASSPAGGPLGETQYF
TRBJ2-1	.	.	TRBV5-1	TGCGCCAGCAGCTTTACTAGTGGCTCCTACAATGAGCAGTTCTTC	CASSFTSGSYNEQFF
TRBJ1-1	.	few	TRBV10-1	TGCGCCAGCAGCCGGGGGACTGAAGCTTTCTTT	CASSRGTEAFF
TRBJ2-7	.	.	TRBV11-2	TGTGCCAGCAGCTTAGTGCTGGGCAGCTCCTACGAGCAGTACTTC	CASSLVLGSSYEQYF
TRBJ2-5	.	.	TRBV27	TGTGCCAGCAGTTTAAGAACAGACAGGGAGACCCAGTACTTC	CASSLRTDRETQYF
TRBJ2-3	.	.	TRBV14	TGTGCCAGCAGCCAAGAAACCCCCTCCACAGATACGCAGTATTTT	CASSQETPSTDTQYF
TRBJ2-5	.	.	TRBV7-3	TGTGCCAGCAGCTTAAGGGTTACGGAGACCCAGTACTTC	CASSLRVTETQYF
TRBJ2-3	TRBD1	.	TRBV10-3	TGTGCCATCGGGAGGGACAGGGCCCTAAGCACAGATACGCAGTATTTT	CAIGRDRALSTDTQYF
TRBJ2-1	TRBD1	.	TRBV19	TGTGCCAGTACCTCCGGGACAGGGATGGGTTGGGAGCAGTTCTTC	CASTSGTGMGWEQFF
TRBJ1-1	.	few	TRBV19	TGTGCCAGTCATGAATGGGGGGATGTGAACACTGAAGCTTTCTTT	CASHEWGDVNTEAFF
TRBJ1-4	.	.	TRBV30	TGTGCCTGGAGCGGAGGGCCAACTAATGAAAAACTGTTTTTT	CAWSGGPTNEKLFF
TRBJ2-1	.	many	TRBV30	TGTGCCTGGAAGCTCCCTGGCTCAAAGGGGTTCTTC	CAWKLPGSKGFF
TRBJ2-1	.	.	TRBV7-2	TGTGCCAGCAGCTTAGCCTTGTCAGGGGCCCCCTACAATGAGCAGTTCTTC	CASSLALSGAPYNEQFF
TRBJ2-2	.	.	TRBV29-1	TGCAGCGTTGAATCTACGAACACCGGGGAGCTGTTTTTT	CSVESTNTGELFF
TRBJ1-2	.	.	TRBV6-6	TGTGCCAGCAGTTACGGGGAGAACTATGGCTACACCTTC	CASSYGENYGYTF
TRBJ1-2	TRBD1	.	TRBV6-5	TGTGCCAGCAGACTTACAGGGGGCGGCTATGGCTACACCTTC	CASRLTGGGYGYTF
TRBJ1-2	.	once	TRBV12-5	TGTGCTAGTGGTTTGGGGACGCAATATGGCTACACCTTC	CASGLGTQYGYTF
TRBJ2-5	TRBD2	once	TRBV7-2	TGTGCCAGCAGCTTACTAGCGGGAGGGCTCGGGACCCAGTACTTC	CASSLLAGGLGTQYF
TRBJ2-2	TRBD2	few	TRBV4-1	TGCGCCAGCAGCCTTCCACGACTAGCGGGGGACACCGGGGAGCTGTTTTTT	CASSLPRLAGDTGELFF
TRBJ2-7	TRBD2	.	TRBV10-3	TGTGCCATCAGGGGACTAGACAACGAGCAGTACTTC	CAIRGLDNEQYF
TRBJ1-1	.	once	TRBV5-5	TGTGCCAGCAGCTTGCAGGGGTGGAACACTGAAGCTTTCTTT	CASSLQGWNTEAFF
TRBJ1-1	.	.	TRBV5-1	TGCGCCAGCAGCTTGGGGAGATTGAACACTGAAGCTTTCTTT	CASSLGRLNTEAFF
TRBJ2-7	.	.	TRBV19	TGTGCCGTATCCCCGGGCGGGTACTCCTACGAGCAGTACTTC	CAVSPGGYSYEQYF
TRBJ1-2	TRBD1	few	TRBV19	TGTGCCAGTATTGACAGGGTAGATGGCTACACCTTC	CASIDRVDGYTF
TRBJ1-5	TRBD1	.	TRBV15	TGTGCCACCAGCACAGGACAGGGGGTGAATCAGCCCCAGCATTTT	CATSTGQGVNQPQHF
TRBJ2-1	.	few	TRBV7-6	TGTGCCAGCAGCTTAGGAACGGAAGAGCAGTTCTTC	CASSLGTEEQFF
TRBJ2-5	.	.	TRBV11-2	TGTGCCAGCAGCTTAGACTTCTTGACAGGCCCCCAAGAGACCCAGTACTTC	CASSLDFLTGPQETQYF
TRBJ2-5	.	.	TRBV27	TGTGCCAGCAAAAAGGGAGCTGTAGAGACCCAGTACTTC	CASKKGAVETQYF
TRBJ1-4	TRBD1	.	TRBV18	TGTGCCAGCTCACCTCCGGGACAGGGGATTGAAAAACTGTTTTTT	CASSPPGQGIEKLFF
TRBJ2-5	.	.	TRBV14	TGTGCCAGCAGCTCTCCCGGGGCTCGGGAGACCCAGTACTTC	CASSSPGARETQYF
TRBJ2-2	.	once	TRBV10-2	TGCGCCAGCAGTGAGGGGAACACCGGGGAGCTGTTTTTT	CASSEGNTGELFF